This TCR beta chain stems from a study of technical replicates of blood from four donors. The V end was cut by 6 bases, the J end by 6 bases, with 15 bases between. Germline loops: CDR1 MDHEN, CDR2 SYDVKM. This CDR3 spans 14 amino acids. Profiled with immunoSEQ multiplex PCR; TCRdb holds only in-frame clones, not every one. The sample has around 76,000 clones, under 99% seen once. The TCR sequence derives from a human donor in good health. The chain is built from TRBV28 and TRBJ1-5; TRBD1 is a possible D gene (6 bases). Source material: T cells isolated from PBMCs. Here the CDR3 reads CASSRLRGVQPQHF. CDR3 coding DNA: TGTGCCAGCAGCCGACTCAGGGGCGTTCAGCCCCAGCATTTT.